One sample yielded the 10 T cell receptor beta chains listed below, sequenced in a study of Ad26.COV2.S vaccination and SARS-CoV-2 variants. Specified treatment: roughly 18 received Ad26.COV2.S at low or high dose, single or two shots; 5 received placebo; per-sample allocation not given. Collection of samples fell on day 63 after the first vaccine or placebo injection. Assay used: immunoSEQ multiplex PCR; TCRdb lists only in-frame clones, some missing. The sample records more than 400,000 clones, roughly 88% being singletons. Material: peripheral blood, obtained in a trial of Ad26.COV2.S vaccine versus placebo. These receptors originate from a person aged 18-60 years who received the Ad26.COV2.S COVID-19 vaccine or a placebo.

The chain employs TRBV19 and TRBJ2-3, with D possibly TRBD1 on 6 matching bases. V was shortened by 10 bases and J by 0 bases, with 11 bases between the two germline ends. In germline, CDR1 is LNHDA, CDR2 SQIVND (reference sequence). The CDR3 sequence is 13 residues long. CDR3 coding DNA: TGTGCCACAACTAGGGGGAGCACAGATACGCAGTATTTT. Amino acid sequence: CATTRGSTDTQYF.

The CDR3 DNA reads as TGCAGCGCGCAGGGACCGACCCCCTACGAGCAGTACTTC. This encodes CSAQGPTPYEQYF. The gene calls are TRBV29-1 and TRBJ2-7; D tentatively reads TRBD1 or TRBD2 (5 bases each). This CDR3 is built from 13 residues. The V gene lost 7 bases and the J gene lost 2 bases, with 15 bases spanning the gap. Looked up from germline, CDR1 is SQVTM and CDR2 is ANQGSEA.

In nucleotides, the CDR3 is TGTGCCAGCTCACCACGTATCAATGAGCAGTTCTTC. This translates into CASSPRINEQFF. The chain joins TRBV18 to TRBJ2-1; D unresolved. Trimming took off 1 base at V and 6 bases at J, with 4 bases between the two ends. This CDR3 comprises 12 residues. Germline V lookup: CDR1 KGHSH, CDR2 LQKENI.

This clone was detected only once. V is TRBV24-1 and J is TRBJ2-5; tentatively, D is TRBD1 (6 bases). Per germline, CDR1 KGHDR and CDR2 SFDVKD. V lost 5 bases to trimming and J lost 2 bases, with 14 bases between them. There are 15 residues in the CDR3. CDR3 bases: TGTGCCACCAGTGCCAGGTTAGGGGGACAAGAGACCCAGTACTTC. Its translation: CATSARLGGQETQYF.

This chain joins TRBV9 and TRBJ2-7; tentative D call: TRBD2 (5 bases). From germline, CDR1 is SGDLS and CDR2 YYNGEE. The V and J ends lost 0 bases and 2 bases respectively, with 12 bases between them. The CDR3 runs to 15 residues. The CDR3 reads CASSVEPGYTYEQYF. CDR3 nucleotide sequence: TGTGCCAGCAGCGTAGAACCGGGATACACCTACGAGCAGTACTTC. Based on the CDR3 plus reference TRBV9 and TRBJ2-7, the full variable domain is DSGVTQTPKHLITATGQRVTLRCSPRSGDLSVYWYQQSLDQGLQFLIQYYNGEERAKGNILERFSAQQFPDLHSELNLSSLELGDSALYFCASSVEPGYTYEQYFGPGTRLTVT.

The gene calls are TRBV20-1 and TRBJ2-1, with D unresolved. V lost 2 bases and J 8 bases, leaving 7 bases between the germline ends. The CDR3 spans 11 residues. Germline V gene lookup returns CDR1 DFQATT and CDR2 SNEGSKA (reference sequence). DNA of the CDR3: TGCAGTGCTAGACTTTTTGATGAGCAGTTCTTC. Translating it yields CSARLFDEQFF.

This sequence joins TRBV20-1 and TRBJ2-3; D not resolved. The CDR3 is made up of 12 amino acids. V was cut by 3 bases and J by 2 bases, with 6 bases left in between. From germline, CDR1 is DFQATT and CDR2 SNEGSKA (reference sequence). CDR3 nucleotide sequence: TGCAGTGCTAGTCGGGTCACAGATACGCAGTATTTT. Its protein product is CSASRVTDTQYF.

This sequence joins TRBV3-1 (or the pseudogene TRBV3-2) and TRBJ1-5; D unresolved. CDR1 and CDR2 from the germline V gene are LGHDT and YNNKEL (reference sequence). V lost 1 base, J lost 3 bases, and 4 bases lay in between. The CDR3 totals 13 residues. This CDR3 is CASSQGDNQPQHF. CDR3 in DNA: TGTGCCAGCAGCCAAGGTGACAATCAGCCCCAGCATTTT.

In DNA, the CDR3 is TGTGCCAGCAGCCAAGAAGCTGTCGCGGTCACAGATACGCAGTATTTT. Residues: CASSQEAVAVTDTQYF. This sequence joins TRBV3-1 (or the pseudogene TRBV3-2) and TRBJ2-3; D remains ambiguous. V was clipped by 0 bases and J by 2 bases, with 12 bases between them. CDR1 and CDR2 from the germline V gene are LGHDT and YNNKEL (reference sequence). This CDR3 region has 16 residues.

This sequence joins TRBV11-3 and TRBJ2-5; D not resolved. Germline values: CDR1 SGHNT, CDR2 YENEEA. Trimming removed 0 bases from V and 5 bases from J, with 7 bases in between. This CDR3 region has 13 residues. The CDR3 loop reads CASSLESMETQYF. In DNA, the CDR3 is TGTGCCAGCAGCTTAGAAAGTATGGAGACCCAGTACTTC.